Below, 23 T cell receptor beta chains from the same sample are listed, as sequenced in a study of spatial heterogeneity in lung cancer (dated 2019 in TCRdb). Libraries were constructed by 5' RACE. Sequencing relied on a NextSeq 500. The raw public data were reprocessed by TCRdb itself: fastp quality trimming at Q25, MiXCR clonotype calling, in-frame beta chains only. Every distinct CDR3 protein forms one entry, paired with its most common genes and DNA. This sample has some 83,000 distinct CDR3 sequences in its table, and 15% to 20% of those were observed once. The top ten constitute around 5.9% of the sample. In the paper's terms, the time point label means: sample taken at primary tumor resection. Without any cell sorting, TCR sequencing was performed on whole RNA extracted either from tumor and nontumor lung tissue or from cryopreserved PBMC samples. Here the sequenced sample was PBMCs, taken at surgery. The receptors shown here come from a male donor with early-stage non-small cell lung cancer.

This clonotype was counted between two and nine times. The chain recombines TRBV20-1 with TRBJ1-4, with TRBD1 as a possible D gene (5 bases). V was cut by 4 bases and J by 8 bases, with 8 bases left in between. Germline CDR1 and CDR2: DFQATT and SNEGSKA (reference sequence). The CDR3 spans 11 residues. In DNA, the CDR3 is TGCAGTGCTAAAGGGACGGAAAAACTGTTTTTT. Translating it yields CSAKGTEKLFF.

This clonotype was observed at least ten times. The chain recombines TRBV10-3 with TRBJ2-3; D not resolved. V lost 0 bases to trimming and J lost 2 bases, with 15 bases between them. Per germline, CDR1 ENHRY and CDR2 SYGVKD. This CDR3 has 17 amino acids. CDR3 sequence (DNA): TGTGCCATCAGTGAGTCGACGAAAGCTGCCGCCACAGATACGCAGTATTTT. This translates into CAISESTKAAATDTQYF.

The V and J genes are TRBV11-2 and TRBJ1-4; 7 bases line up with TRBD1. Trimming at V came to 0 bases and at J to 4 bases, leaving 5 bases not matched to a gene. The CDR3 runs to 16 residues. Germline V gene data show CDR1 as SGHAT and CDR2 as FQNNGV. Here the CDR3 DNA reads TGTGCCAGCAGCTTAGATGGGGACAGCCGTAATGAAAAACTGTTTTTT. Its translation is CASSLDGDSRNEKLFF.

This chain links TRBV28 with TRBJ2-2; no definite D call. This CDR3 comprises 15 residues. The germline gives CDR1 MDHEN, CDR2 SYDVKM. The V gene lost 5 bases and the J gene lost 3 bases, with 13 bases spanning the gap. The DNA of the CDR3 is TGTGCCAGCAGTCACGGTAGTGACGACACCGGGGAGCTGTTTTTT. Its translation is CASSHGSDDTGELFF.

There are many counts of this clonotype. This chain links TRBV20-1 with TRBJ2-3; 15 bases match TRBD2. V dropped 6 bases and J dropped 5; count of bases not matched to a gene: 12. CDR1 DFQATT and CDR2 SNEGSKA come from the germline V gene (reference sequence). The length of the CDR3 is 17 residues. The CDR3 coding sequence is TGCAGTGCCGCACCAAAGGGACTAGCGGGGGGCGGAGATACGCAGTATTTT. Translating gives CSAAPKGLAGGGDTQYF.

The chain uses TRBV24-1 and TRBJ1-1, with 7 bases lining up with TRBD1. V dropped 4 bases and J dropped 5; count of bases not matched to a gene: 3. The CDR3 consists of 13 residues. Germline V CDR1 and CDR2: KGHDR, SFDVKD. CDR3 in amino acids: CATSDRGRTEAFF. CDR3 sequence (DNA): TGTGCCACCAGTGACAGGGGGAGGACTGAAGCTTTCTTT.

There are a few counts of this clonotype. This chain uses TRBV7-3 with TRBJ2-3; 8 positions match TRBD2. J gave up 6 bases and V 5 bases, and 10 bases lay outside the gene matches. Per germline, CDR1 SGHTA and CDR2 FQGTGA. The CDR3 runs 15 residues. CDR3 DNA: TGTGCCAGCAGCCCCGACAGCGGGAGCAGGGATACGCAGTATTTT. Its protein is CASSPDSGSRDTQYF.

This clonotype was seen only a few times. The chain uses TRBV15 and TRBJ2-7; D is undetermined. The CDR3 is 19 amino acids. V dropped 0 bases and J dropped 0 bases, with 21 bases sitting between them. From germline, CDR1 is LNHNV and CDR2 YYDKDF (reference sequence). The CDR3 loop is CATSRDGPVGSASSYEQYF. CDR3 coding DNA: TGTGCCACCAGCAGAGATGGCCCAGTGGGAAGTGCCAGCTCCTACGAGCAGTACTTC.

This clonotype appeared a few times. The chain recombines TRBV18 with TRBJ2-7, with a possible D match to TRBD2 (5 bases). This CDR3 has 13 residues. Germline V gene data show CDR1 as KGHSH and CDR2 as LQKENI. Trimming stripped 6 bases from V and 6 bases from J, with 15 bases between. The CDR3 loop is CASSAGSNVEQYF. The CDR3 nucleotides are TGTGCCAGCTCCGCGGGCTCAAACGTCGAGCAGTACTTC.

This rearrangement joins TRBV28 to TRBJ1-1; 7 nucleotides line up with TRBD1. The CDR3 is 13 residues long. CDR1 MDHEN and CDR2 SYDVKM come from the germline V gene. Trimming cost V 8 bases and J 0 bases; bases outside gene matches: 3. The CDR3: CASAGQMNTEAFF. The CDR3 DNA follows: TGTGCCAGCGCGGGACAGATGAACACTGAAGCTTTCTTT.

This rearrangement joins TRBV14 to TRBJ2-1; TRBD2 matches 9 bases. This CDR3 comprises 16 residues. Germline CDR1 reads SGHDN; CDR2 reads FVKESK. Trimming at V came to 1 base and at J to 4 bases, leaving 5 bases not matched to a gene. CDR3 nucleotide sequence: TGTGCCAGCAGCCAAGTTAGGACTAGCGTGTACAATGAGCAGTTCTTC. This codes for CASSQVRTSVYNEQFF. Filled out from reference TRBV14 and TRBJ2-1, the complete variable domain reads EAGVTQFPSHSVIEKGQTVTLRCDPISGHDNLYWYRRVMGKEIKFLLHFVKESKQDESGMPNNRFLAERTGGTYSTLKVQPAELEDSGVYFCASSQVRTSVYNEQFFGPGTRLTVL.

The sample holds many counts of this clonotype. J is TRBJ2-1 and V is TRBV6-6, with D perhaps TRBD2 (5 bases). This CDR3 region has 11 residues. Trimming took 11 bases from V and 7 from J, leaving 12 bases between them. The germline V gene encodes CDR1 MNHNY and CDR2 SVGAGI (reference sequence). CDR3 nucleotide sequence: TGTGCCCTAGCTGTAGGGAATGAGCAGTTCTTC. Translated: CALAVGNEQFF.

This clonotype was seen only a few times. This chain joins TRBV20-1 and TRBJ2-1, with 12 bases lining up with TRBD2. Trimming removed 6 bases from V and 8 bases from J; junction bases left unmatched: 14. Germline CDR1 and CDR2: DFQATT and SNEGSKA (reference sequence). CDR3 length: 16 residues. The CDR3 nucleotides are TGCAGTGCAGTGACTAGCGGGGGACGTACGGCGGATGAGCAGTTCTTC. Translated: CSAVTSGGRTADEQFF.

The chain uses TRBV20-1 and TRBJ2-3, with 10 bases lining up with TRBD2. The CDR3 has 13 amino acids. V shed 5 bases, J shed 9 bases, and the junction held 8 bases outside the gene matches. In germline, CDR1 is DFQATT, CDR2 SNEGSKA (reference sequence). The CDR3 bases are TGCAGTGCTCGGACTAGCGGCGATAGGACGCAGTATTTT. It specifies CSARTSGDRTQYF.

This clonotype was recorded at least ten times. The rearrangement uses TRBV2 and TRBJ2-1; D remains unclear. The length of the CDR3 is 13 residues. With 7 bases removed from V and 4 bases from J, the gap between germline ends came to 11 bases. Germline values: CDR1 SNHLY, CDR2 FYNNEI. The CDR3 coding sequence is TGTGCCAGCACCGGCTCGTGGTACAATGAGCAGTTCTTC. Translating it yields CASTGSWYNEQFF.

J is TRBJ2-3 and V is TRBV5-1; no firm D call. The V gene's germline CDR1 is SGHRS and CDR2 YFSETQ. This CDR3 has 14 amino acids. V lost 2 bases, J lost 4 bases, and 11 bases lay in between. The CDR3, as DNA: TGCGCCAGCAGCTTAGCAGCCGGGCCAGATACGCAGTATTTT. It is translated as CASSLAAGPDTQYF.

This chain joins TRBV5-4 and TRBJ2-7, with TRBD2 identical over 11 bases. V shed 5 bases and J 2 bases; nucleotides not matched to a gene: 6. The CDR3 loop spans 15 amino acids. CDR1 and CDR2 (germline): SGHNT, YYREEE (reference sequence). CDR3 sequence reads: CASSDASGGPYEQYF. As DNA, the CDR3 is TGTGCCAGCAGTGACGCTAGCGGGGGGCCCTACGAGCAGTACTTC.

The CDR3 loop is CASSLVQGAGTEAFF. CDR3 in DNA: TGTGCCAGCAGTTTAGTGCAGGGGGCGGGAACTGAAGCTTTCTTT. J is TRBJ1-1 and V is TRBV28, with 8 bases identical to TRBD1. The CDR3 extends over 15 amino acids. CDR1 and CDR2 (germline): MDHEN, SYDVKM. Trimming took 2 bases from V and 5 from J; bases not matched to a gene: 7.

CDR3 protein: CSKGWADTQYF. CDR3 nucleotide sequence: TGCAGCAAGGGATGGGCAGATACGCAGTATTTT. J is TRBJ2-3 and V is TRBV29-1, with D unresolved. Germline V CDR1 and CDR2: SQVTM, ANQGSEA. V was clipped by 8 bases and J by 4 bases, with 10 bases between them. The CDR3 is 11 residues long.

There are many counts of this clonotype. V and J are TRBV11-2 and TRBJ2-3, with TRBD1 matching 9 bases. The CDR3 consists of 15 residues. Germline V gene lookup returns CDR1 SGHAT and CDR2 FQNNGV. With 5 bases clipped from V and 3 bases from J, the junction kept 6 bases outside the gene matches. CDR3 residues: CASSPGQGGTDTQYF. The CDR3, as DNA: TGTGCCAGCAGCCCGGGACAGGGAGGTACAGATACGCAGTATTTT.

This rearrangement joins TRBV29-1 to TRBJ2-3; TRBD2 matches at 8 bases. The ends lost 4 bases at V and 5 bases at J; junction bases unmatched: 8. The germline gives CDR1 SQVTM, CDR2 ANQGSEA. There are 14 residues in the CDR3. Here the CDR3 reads CSVAPAGVGDTQYF. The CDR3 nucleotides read TGCAGCGTTGCTCCAGCGGGAGTGGGAGATACGCAGTATTTT.

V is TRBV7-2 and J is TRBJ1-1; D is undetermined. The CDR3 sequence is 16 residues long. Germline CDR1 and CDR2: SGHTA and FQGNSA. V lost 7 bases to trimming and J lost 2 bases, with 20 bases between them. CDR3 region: CASTHSTRRLNTEAFF. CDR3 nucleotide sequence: TGTGCCAGCACCCATTCTACCAGGCGTTTAAACACTGAAGCTTTCTTT.

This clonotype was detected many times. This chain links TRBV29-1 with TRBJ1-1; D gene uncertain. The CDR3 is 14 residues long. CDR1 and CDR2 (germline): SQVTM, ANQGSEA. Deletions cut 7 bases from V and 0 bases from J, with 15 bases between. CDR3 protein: CSAPWTVMNTEAFF. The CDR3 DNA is TGCAGCGCCCCCTGGACGGTGATGAACACTGAAGCTTTCTTT.